This TCR beta chain originates from a study of blood T cell repertoires in COVID-19. About the study: COVID-19 samples from acute and convalescent phases originated in the United States, Italy and Spain. From T cells, B-cell-depleted T cells, or PBMCs came the material, which was cDNA or gDNA.

Profiled with immunoSEQ multiplex PCR; TCRdb holds only in-frame clones, not every one. This sample has around 430,000 clones, with just under 90% found just once. V was pared by 5 bases and J by 4 bases, with 14 bases between. This CDR3 contains 14 residues. Germline values: CDR1 MNHEY, CDR2 SMNVEV (reference sequence). Participants were aged roughly 18 to 90 years, lived in roughly 25 US areas, and enrolled virtually. Membership in each cohort depended on participant-reported clinical history. The V gene is TRBV27, the J gene TRBJ1-2; TRBD1 might be the D (6 bases). The sequencing sample was made of PBMCs or T cells enriched from blood (not recorded which). The clonotype originates from a woman aged 45-65 years who had recovered from COVID-19. The DNA of the CDR3 is TGTGCCAGCAGTAGACGGGACACCTCCTATGGCTACACCTTC. It yields the protein CASSRRDTSYGYTF.